The 25 T cell receptor beta chains listed next were all sequenced from one sample in a study of T cells in Graves' hyperthyroidism and ophthalmopathy (dated by TCRdb to about 2019). Library preparation used multiplex PCR. The instrument given in TCRdb is Illumina HiSeq 2000. TCR beta CDR3 regions were amplified from RNA transcripts. The first round of RT-PCR for the TCR CDR3 was performed with the HTBI primer set and the Qiagen OneStep RT-PCR kit. The raw public reads went through TCRdb reprocessing: fastp at Q25, MiXCR clone calling, in-frame beta chains kept. Under each unique CDR3 protein, matching rows form one entry showing the most common genes and DNA. The sample table shows around 300,000 distinct CDR3 sequences, and about 14% are seen once. Roughly 8% of the sample is in the top ten clones. The specimen was blood. These receptors all come from a woman aged 25 to 45 with Graves' hyperthyroidism that later progressed to Graves' ophthalmopathy.

This chain links TRBV6-1 with TRBJ2-7; 11 bases align to TRBD1. Germline V gene data show CDR1 as MNHNS and CDR2 as SASEGT. Germline trimming cut 7 bases from V and 2 bases from J; bases unmatched to any gene: 7. CDR3 length: 15 amino acids. CDR3 sequence reads: CASKPGTGGPYEQYF. The CDR3 coding sequence is TGTGCCAGCAAACCCGGGACAGGGGGTCCCTACGAGCAGTACTTC.

Ten or more counts support this clonotype. This chain connects TRBV29-1 to TRBJ2-7; possibly TRBD1 for D (6 bases). CDR1 SQVTM and CDR2 ANQGSEA come from the germline V gene. Trimming cost V 4 bases and J 2 bases, with 9 bases left between them. This CDR3 region has 12 residues. The CDR3 sequence: CSVGRGPYEQYF. The CDR3 region has the DNA TGCAGCGTTGGCAGGGGCCCCTACGAGCAGTACTTC.

In this sample, this clonotype turned up many times. The genes are TRBV2 and TRBJ2-3; possibly TRBD1 or TRBD2 for D (5 bases each). In germline, CDR1 is SNHLY, CDR2 FYNNEI. V was clipped by 7 bases and J by 1 base, with 12 bases between them. The CDR3 has 14 residues. This chain's CDR3 is CASKGREGTDTQYF. The CDR3 coding sequence is TGTGCCAGCAAGGGGAGAGAGGGCACAGATACGCAGTATTTT.

The V gene is TRBV14, the J gene TRBJ2-5; a weak D match, TRBD1 (5 bases). The CDR3 has 14 residues. Between the trimmed V and J ends, which lost 3 bases and 2 bases, there was a span of 10 bases. Germline V lookup: CDR1 SGHDN, CDR2 FVKESK. The CDR3 spells CASSQRTSQETQYF. DNA of the CDR3: TGTGCCAGCAGCCAGCGGACATCACAAGAGACCCAGTACTTC.

V is TRBV24-1 and J is TRBJ2-6, with 7 bases matching TRBD1. From germline, CDR1 is KGHDR and CDR2 SFDVKD. The CDR3 sequence is 17 residues long. V shed 5 bases, J shed 0 bases, and the junction held 6 bases outside the gene matches. The CDR3 sequence is CATSGGAGGSGANVLTF. Written as DNA, the CDR3 is TGTGCCACCAGTGGTGGGGCAGGGGGCTCTGGGGCCAACGTCCTGACTTTC.

This clonotype has ten or more counts. The chain has TRBV4-2 and TRBJ2-3; 7 bases line up with TRBD2. The CDR3 covers 15 residues. V lost 8 bases to trimming and J lost 0 bases; unmatched junction nucleotides: 8. Germline CDR1 and CDR2: LGHNA and YNFKEQ. In nucleotides, the CDR3 is TGTGCCAGCGGAACCTATAGCGGGAGCACAGATACGCAGTATTTT. Translation gives CASGTYSGSTDTQYF.

The chain has TRBV7-9 and TRBJ2-4, with 12 bases lining up with TRBD2. In germline, CDR1 is SEHNR, CDR2 FQNEAQ (reference sequence). The CDR3 is 16 residues long. Unmatched junction bases numbered 7, after V lost 5 bases and J lost 5 bases. The CDR3 coding sequence is TGTGCCAGCAGCACTCGACTAGCGGGAGACGAAAACATTCAGTACTTC. Its translation: CASSTRLAGDENIQYF.

This clonotype was counted at least ten times. This CDR3 reads CASSLVVRRYNSPLHF. The DNA of the CDR3 is TGCGCCAGCAGCTTGGTCGTCAGGCGTTATAATTCACCCCTCCACTTT. The chain uses TRBV5-1 and TRBJ1-6; D not certain. The CDR3 covers 16 residues. V shed 0 bases and J shed 4 bases, with 11 bases lying between them. Looked up from germline, CDR1 is SGHRS and CDR2 is YFSETQ.

This clonotype was seen many times. The CDR3 bases are TGCAGTGCTAGTGGCGGGGGGGATACGCAGTATTTT. Its translation: CSASGGGDTQYF. This chain uses TRBV20-1 with TRBJ2-3; 8 positions agree with TRBD2. Unmatched junction bases numbered 2, after V lost 3 bases and J lost 6 bases. In germline, CDR1 is DFQATT, CDR2 SNEGSKA (reference sequence). This CDR3 comprises 12 residues.

This clonotype appeared many times. This chain links TRBV15 with TRBJ1-5; D call uncertain. The CDR3 runs to 14 residues. Germline V gene lookup returns CDR1 LNHNV and CDR2 YYDKDF (reference sequence). Trimming cost V 1 base and J 5 bases, with 9 bases left between them. CDR3 amino acids: CATSRVGQDQPQHF. In nucleotides, the CDR3 is TGTGCCACCAGCAGAGTAGGCCAGGATCAGCCCCAGCATTTT. The variable domain in full, completed from reference TRBV15 and TRBJ1-5, reads DAMVIQNPRYQVTQFGKPVTLSCSQTLNHNVMYWYQQKSSQAPKLLFHYYDKDFNNEADTPDNFQSRRPNTSFCFLDIRSPGLGDTAMYLCATSRVGQDQPQHFGDGTRLSIL.

Ten or more counts support this clonotype. The chain has TRBV7-9 and TRBJ2-7; no clear D. In germline, CDR1 is SEHNR, CDR2 FQNEAQ (reference sequence). The CDR3 spans 13 residues. Between the trimmed V and J ends, which lost 2 bases and 7 bases, there was a span of 12 bases. The CDR3 sequence: CASSLNLLGEQYF. The CDR3 DNA reads TGTGCCAGCAGCTTAAACCTCTTAGGGGAGCAGTACTTC.

The chain combines TRBV4-2 with TRBJ1-2; TRBD1 matches 8 bases. J was trimmed by 8 bases and V by 4 bases; bases with no gene match: 9. The germline gives CDR1 LGHNA, CDR2 YNFKEQ. The CDR3 has 14 residues. This CDR3 reads CASSRVQGERGYTF. In nucleotides, the CDR3 is TGTGCCAGCAGCCGGGTACAGGGGGAGCGGGGCTACACCTTC.

The V call is TRBV20-1, the J call TRBJ2-2; the D gene is possibly TRBD2 (7 bases). The CDR3 sequence is 14 residues long. V was cut by 5 bases and J by 11 bases, with 21 bases left in between. Germline assignment: CDR1 DFQATT and CDR2 SNEGSKA (reference sequence). The CDR3 loop is CSAPRGTTQSELFF. DNA of the CDR3: TGCAGTGCTCCGAGGGGGACTACCCAGAGCGAGCTGTTTTTT.

This clonotype was counted at least ten times. The chain is built from TRBV6-2 or TRBV6-3 and TRBJ2-7; D gene ambiguous. This CDR3 is built from 15 residues. The ends were cut back, 7 bases at V and 5 bases at J, with 21 bases in the middle. The V gene's germline CDR1 is MNHEY and CDR2 SVGEGT. The CDR3 region has the DNA TGTGCCAGCAATCCCCCGAGAGCTGGGGTAGACGAGCAGTACTTC. Protein sequence: CASNPPRAGVDEQYF.

This clonotype was found a few times. This chain links TRBV5-1 with TRBJ2-1; tentatively, D is TRBD1 or TRBD2 (5 bases each). Trimming shortened V by 7 bases and J by 5 bases, and 16 bases separated the two germline ends. Germline V gives CDR1 SGHRS, CDR2 YFSETQ. The CDR3 runs to 14 residues. The DNA of the CDR3 is TGCGCCAGCTCCAGGGCGGCGGGCAACAATGAGCAGTTCTTC. Its protein product is CASSRAAGNNEQFF.

This clonotype appeared a few times. This CDR3 reads CASSPGVQQPQHF. The DNA for the CDR3 is TGTGCCAGCAGCCCCGGGGTTCAGCAGCCCCAGCATTTT. V usage is TRBV6-1 and J usage is TRBJ1-5; no firm D call. The ends were cut back, 6 bases at V and 7 bases at J, with 13 bases in the middle. The CDR3 consists of 13 residues. CDR1 and CDR2 (germline): MNHNS, SASEGT.

This clonotype occurred many times. The chain combines TRBV13 with TRBJ1-1; no clear D. CDR3 length equals 11 residues. V lost 0 bases to trimming and J lost 8 bases, with 4 bases between them. CDR1 is PRHDT, CDR2 FYEKMQ, per germline (reference sequence). This CDR3 reads CASSLGLEAFF. The CDR3 DNA follows: TGTGCCAGCAGCTTAGGCCTCGAAGCTTTCTTT.

At least ten counts were recorded for this clonotype. V is TRBV27 and J is TRBJ2-1; 7 nucleotides line up with TRBD2. The CDR3 extends over 18 amino acids. Trimming cost V 0 bases and J 1 base; bases outside gene matches: 9. Germline V gene lookup returns CDR1 MNHEY and CDR2 SMNVEV (reference sequence). CDR3 in amino acids: CASSLSGTTGGSYNEQFF. CDR3 nucleotides: TGTGCCAGCAGTTTATCCGGGACTACGGGGGGTTCCTACAATGAGCAGTTCTTC.

This clonotype was picked up many times. For the CDR3, the DNA is TGTGCCAGCAGCCAAGATCTCCGGAATGAGCAGTTCTTC. Translated, it gives CASSQDLRNEQFF. The chain combines TRBV3-1 with TRBJ2-1; D gene unclear. Germline V gene data show CDR1 as LGHDT and CDR2 as YNNKEL (reference sequence). CDR3 size: 13 residues. Between the trimmed V and J ends, which lost 0 bases and 7 bases, there was a span of 7 bases.

This clonotype showed up many times. This rearrangement joins TRBV4-1 to TRBJ1-1; TRBD1 agrees at 9 bases. Per the germline V gene, CDR1 is MGHRA and CDR2 is YSYEKL. The CDR3 is made up of 17 amino acids. The V gene end was trimmed by 4 bases and the J gene end by 0 bases; junction bases not matched to a gene: 9. The CDR3 region is CASSRGQGIAMNTEAFF. The CDR3 DNA sequence: TGCGCCAGCAGCCGAGGACAGGGGATAGCCATGAACACTGAAGCTTTCTTT.

This clonotype was counted many times. V gene TRBV11-1 combines with J gene TRBJ2-3, with D perhaps TRBD1 (5 bases). This CDR3 contains 16 residues. CDR1 and CDR2 from the germline V gene are SGHAT and FQDESV (reference sequence). Trimming removed 5 bases from V and 0 bases from J, with 15 bases in between. CDR3 in amino acids: CASSDGVGPSTDTQYF. DNA for the CDR3: TGTGCCAGCAGCGACGGTGTGGGGCCTAGCACAGATACGCAGTATTTT.

This clonotype showed up many times. The chain joins TRBV28 to TRBJ2-3; 12 bases fit TRBD1. The germline V gene encodes CDR1 MDHEN and CDR2 SYDVKM. The ends lost 3 bases at V and 0 bases at J; junction bases unmatched: 13. The CDR3 sequence is 20 residues long. The CDR3 sequence is CASSFPGQGAASDSTDTQYF. CDR3 nucleotides: TGTGCCAGCAGTTTCCCGGGACAGGGGGCGGCTAGCGATAGCACAGATACGCAGTATTTT.

This clonotype was seen at least ten times. The CDR3 DNA follows: TGCAGTGCTAGGAGACGCGGGAGGGCCGGAAATGAGCAGTTCTTC. Protein product: CSARRRGRAGNEQFF. The V gene is TRBV20-1, the J gene TRBJ2-1; 9 bases agree with TRBD2. Trimming cost V 3 bases and J 7 bases; bases outside gene matches: 10. The CDR3 consists of 15 residues. The germline gives CDR1 DFQATT, CDR2 SNEGSKA (reference sequence).

This clonotype was seen at least ten times. The V gene is TRBV29-1, the J gene TRBJ2-3; tentatively, D is TRBD1 (6 bases). Deletions cut 5 bases from V and 2 bases from J, with 20 bases between. The CDR3 sequence is 16 residues long. Germline V CDR1 and CDR2: SQVTM, ANQGSEA. The CDR3 is CSVWGDQGRATDTQYF. As DNA, the CDR3 is TGCAGCGTTTGGGGCGACCAGGGGCGCGCCACAGATACGCAGTATTTT.

This clonotype was recorded at least ten times. The V call is TRBV27, the J call TRBJ1-6, with 11 bases fitting TRBD1. This CDR3 comprises 15 residues. V lost 5 bases and J lost 9; bases outside the gene matches: 6. Per germline, CDR1 MNHEY and CDR2 SMNVEV (reference sequence). This chain's CDR3 is CASSTGQGASSPLHF. The CDR3 DNA follows: TGTGCCAGCAGTACCGGACAGGGGGCAAGTTCACCCCTCCACTTT.